This T cell receptor (beta chain) emerged from a study of blood T cell repertoires in COVID-19. Background on the study: The samples span acute and convalescent COVID-19 from the United States, Italy and Spain.

The CDR3 contains 14 residues. Germline CDR1 and CDR2: SGDLS and YYNGEE. With 0 bases clipped from V and 3 bases from J, the junction kept 2 bases outside the gene matches. To note about this clone: The same CDR3 can be traced to other DNA sequences in this sample.

In the study's own analysis: Amplification of reference gene primers was used by the study to estimate nucleated cell counts. The repertoire was sequenced with immunoSEQ multiplex PCR; TCRdb's copy has only in-frame clones and lacks some. Clonal size and the V and J genes are those of that table, whereas D and trimming came from the DNA. The table records roughly 700,000 clones, 85% to 90% of them present only once. Sequencing input: peripheral blood. The chain has TRBV9 and TRBJ1-2, with 7 bases matching TRBD1. This receptor was taken from a woman between 18 and 29 years old with acute or convalescent COVID-19. The CDR3 spells CASSVGQGDYGYTF. CDR3 bases: TGTGCCAGCAGCGTAGGACAGGGAGACTATGGCTACACCTTC.